The following is a TCR beta chain sequence with its context. Its antigen has not been determined. No clone much larger than this one lies a single base away; base qualities are absent. The data are from a study of T cells in Graves' hyperthyroidism and ophthalmopathy (dated by TCRdb to between 2018 and 2021). With respect to the entire study: A discovery cohort of about 96 patients, approximately 44 with Graves' ophthalmopathy and approximately 57 with stable Graves' hyperthyroidism, was used to find distinguishing TCR V-J signatures. Whether ophthalmopathy could be predicted prospectively was tested in an independent validation cohort made up of 18 hyperthyroidism patients plus 17 patients who later progressed to ophthalmopathy. The 80 to 100 discovery patients were randomly divided into training and test sets at a 7:3 ratio. The study also compared thyroid tissue and blood T-cell repertoires from several Graves' hyperthyroidism patients. Following sampling, methimazole starting at 30 mg daily was given to hyperthyroidism patients, and high-dose intravenous methylprednisolone was given to ophthalmopathy patients. The paper describes TCR Vbeta CDR3 sequencing of around 140 peripheral blood samples, made up of some 42 ophthalmopathy patients, more than 70 hyperthyroidism patients and 17 progressor patients. What the research found in general, with its limitations: Ophthalmopathy was separated from stable hyperthyroidism by a 13 V-J signature model, with approximately 90% sensitivity and roughly 81% specificity obtained in cross-validation and 80%/75% obtained in testing. No statistical method was used to set the sample size in advance, and investigators knew the group allocation. Most expanded thyroid clonotypes (frequency above 0.001) were also found in blood, which suggests that blood repertoires may mirror thyroid immune responses. In validation, the model predicted progression to ophthalmopathy a median of roughly 6.5 months before onset, with over 55% sensitivity and around 76% specificity.

Trimming at the junction amounts to 5 bases on V and 3 bases on J, and the germline ends lie 14 bases apart. Reading the germline V gene (reference sequence) gives CDR1 LNHDA and CDR2 SQIVND. CDR3 length: 14 amino acids, cysteine to phenylalanine. Only the CDR3 portion is preserved as DNA: 42 bases, with reading frame beginning at the first base. Graves' hyperthyroidism was defined as stable when no progression to ophthalmopathy occurred over 18 months of follow-up. Hyperthyroidism patients were newly diagnosed, had a disease duration of under 2 months, and were aged 18 to 65 years. The study excluded patients with uncontrolled infections, other autoimmune diseases, pregnancy or lactation. Diagnoses relied on clinical symptoms, serum thyroxine and TRAb, thyroid ultrasound and orbital computed tomography. Trizol reagent was used to extract total RNA, and RNA quality was then checked on an Agilent 2100 Bioanalyzer.

The TCR beta CDR3 regions were amplified from RNA transcripts. A first-round RT-PCR of the TCR CDR3 used the HTBI primer set with the Qiagen OneStep RT-PCR kit. The libraries were constructed in a second round of multiplex PCR and then size-selected and purified. Libraries were sequenced paired-end with 100 bp reads on an Illumina HiSeq2000. In the paper's pipeline: SOAPnuke was used to process the raw data, throwing out any read that contained adapters or uncalled bases, had a mean Phred below 15, or lacked an exact constant-primer or identifier match. COPE v1.2.5 was used to merge the high-quality paired reads, and each unique nucleotide sequence was defined as a clonotype. MiTCR v1.1 was used to align clonotypes to the IMGT TRBV, TRBD and TRBJ reference segments. Only V-J combinations with frequency above 0.0001, covering 99% to 99.2% of repertoires, were analysed. A TCS score was defined as the ratio between F50 (clonal expansion) and ExV (chaos), using BLOSUM62-based TCRdist between CDR3 peptides within each V-J. Welch's t-statistics and random forest reduced some 510 V-J features to roughly 13, which were used in a naive Bayes classifier (R e1071). TCRdb trimmed public reads at Q25 via fastp, called clones via MiXCR and kept in-frame beta chains. Each entry is one CDR3 protein sequence, shown with its most common DNA and genes. What appears here as the V and J calls and clone size reflects TCRdb's work, not the paper's. In all, the sample holds about 540,000 distinct CDR3 sequences, and around 45% of those were seen once. The top ten clonotypes cover nearly 8.5% of the sample.

The receptor was derived from a woman in her late teens or twenties with Graves' hyperthyroidism. Donor details come from another sample of the same person, matched by shared clones. The receptor chain draws on TRBV19 and TRBJ2-7, with the D call perhaps TRBD1 or TRBD2, as 5 bases match in each case. Sequencing used peripheral blood or thyroid tissue (not recorded which). The CDR3 amino acid sequence is: CASSSGTPHYEQYF. The nucleotide sequence is given as TGTGCCAGTAGTTCAGGGACGCCTCACTACGAGCAGTACTTC.